Shown below are 3 T cell receptor beta chains from a single sample sequenced in a study of HIV-infected children after antiretroviral therapy interruption. Treatment reported: PENTA 11 planned treatment interruption arm or continuous ART arm. RNA-based 3' RACE libraries used unique molecular identifiers. In TCRdb, the 3' RACE reads were re-called with MiXCR into one record per CDR3 protein. The profile shows about 86,000 distinct CDR3 sequences, around 6.9% of them singletons. This specimen was CD45RA+ CD4+ T cells from PBMCs, pooled from several time points, taken from a donor given antiretroviral therapy, either interrupted or continuous. Subset here: naive CD4+ CD45RA+ CD45RO- T cells. These receptors originate from a pool of human donors with HIV.

The table lists this clonotype with many counts. The chain links TRBV2 to TRBJ1-1; D is ambiguous. The CDR3 extends over 11 amino acids. V dropped 4 bases and J dropped 8 bases, with 8 bases sitting between them. Germline loops: CDR1 SNHLY, CDR2 FYNNEI. This chain's CDR3 is CASSATFEAFF. The CDR3 DNA follows: TGTGCCAGCAGTGCTACCTTCGAAGCTTTCTTT.

This clonotype has ten or more counts. The DNA for the CDR3 is TGTGCCAGCAGCTCAACCATAGACAGGGAGGGATCCTATAATTCACCCCTCCACTTT. Its protein is CASSSTIDREGSYNSPLHF. This chain uses TRBV7-2 with TRBJ1-6; TRBD1 aligns across 7 bases. The germline gives CDR1 SGHTA, CDR2 FQGNSA. The CDR3 contains 19 residues. V dropped 4 bases and J dropped 1; count of bases not matched to a gene: 13.

The V gene is TRBV20-1, the J gene TRBJ2-7; 12 bases are a match to TRBD2. The CDR3 loop spans 15 amino acids. Germline CDR1 reads DFQATT; CDR2 reads SNEGSKA (reference sequence). V lost 2 bases and J lost 3; bases outside the gene matches: 5. DNA for the CDR3: TGCAGTGCTAGAAAACTAGCGGGGGGTGGCTACGAGCAGTACTTC. This gives the protein CSARKLAGGGYEQYF.